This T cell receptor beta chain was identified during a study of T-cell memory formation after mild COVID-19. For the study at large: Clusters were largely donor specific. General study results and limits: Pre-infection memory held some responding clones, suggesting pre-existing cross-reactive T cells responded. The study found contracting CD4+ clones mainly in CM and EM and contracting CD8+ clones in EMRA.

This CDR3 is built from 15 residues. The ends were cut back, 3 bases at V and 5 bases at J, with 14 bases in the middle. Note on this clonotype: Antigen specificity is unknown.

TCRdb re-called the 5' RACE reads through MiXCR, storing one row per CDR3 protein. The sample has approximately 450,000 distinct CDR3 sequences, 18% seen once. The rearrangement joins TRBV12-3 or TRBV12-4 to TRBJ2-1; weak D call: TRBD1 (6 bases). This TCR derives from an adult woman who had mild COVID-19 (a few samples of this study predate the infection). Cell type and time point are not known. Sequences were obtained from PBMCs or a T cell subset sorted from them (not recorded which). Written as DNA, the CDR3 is TGTGCCAGCAGTTTTTCGCAGGGGCTCGACAATGAGCAGTTCTTC. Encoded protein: CASSFSQGLDNEQFF.